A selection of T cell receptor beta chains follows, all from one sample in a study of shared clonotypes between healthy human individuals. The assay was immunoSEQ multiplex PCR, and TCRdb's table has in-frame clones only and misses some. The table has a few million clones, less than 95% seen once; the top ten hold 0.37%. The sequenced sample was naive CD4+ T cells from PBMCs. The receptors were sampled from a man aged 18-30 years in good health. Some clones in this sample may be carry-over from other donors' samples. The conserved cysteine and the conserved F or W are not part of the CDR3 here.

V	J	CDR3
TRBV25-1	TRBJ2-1	ASSEWRPSSYNEQF
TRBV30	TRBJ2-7	AGWWDNSYEQY
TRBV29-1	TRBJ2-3	SVPAGYTDTQY
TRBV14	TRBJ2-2	ASAGYWNTGELF
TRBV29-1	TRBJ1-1	SVRVTEAF
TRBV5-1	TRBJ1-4	ASSSPTGGGEKLF
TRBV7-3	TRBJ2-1	ASSLLGPTNEQF
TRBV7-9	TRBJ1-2	ASSSEQGYGYT
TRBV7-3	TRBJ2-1	ASSQTGRGWDEQF
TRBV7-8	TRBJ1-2	ASSRIGGAGYGYT
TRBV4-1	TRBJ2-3	ASSRDSTDTQY
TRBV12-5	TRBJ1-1	ASALDVNTEAF
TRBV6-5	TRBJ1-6	ASSGGSPTPLH
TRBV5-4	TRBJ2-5	ASSSPWGRQETQY
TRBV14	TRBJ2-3	ASSRWGSASTDTQY
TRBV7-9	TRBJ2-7	ASSPSGPYEQY
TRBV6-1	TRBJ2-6	ASSDLGGVGSGANVLT
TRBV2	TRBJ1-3	ASGSSGNTIY
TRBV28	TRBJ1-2	ASSTLHGYT
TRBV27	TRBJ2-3	ASSLVQGTDTQY
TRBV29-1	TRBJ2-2	SVSDPTGELF
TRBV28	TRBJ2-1	ASSLWTSGRGEQF
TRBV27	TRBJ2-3	ASWTSGRTDTQY
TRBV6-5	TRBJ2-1	ASSRSGSDNEQF
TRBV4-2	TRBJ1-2	ASSQSAYGYT
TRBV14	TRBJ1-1	ASSQDRAFTEAF
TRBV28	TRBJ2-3	ASNYWGGRTDTQY
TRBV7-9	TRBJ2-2	ASSLALVGELF
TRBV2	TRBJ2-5	ASSEGPSFQETQY
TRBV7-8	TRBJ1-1	ASSLRSPNTEAF
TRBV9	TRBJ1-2	ASSVDTALKSYGYT
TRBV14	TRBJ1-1	ASSQGRGEAF
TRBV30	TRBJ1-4	AWSVNRGEEKLF
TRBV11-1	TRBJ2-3	ASSSRLVRAGDTQY
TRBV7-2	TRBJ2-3	ASSLVIAGGQY
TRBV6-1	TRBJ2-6	ASRTTGPGANVLT
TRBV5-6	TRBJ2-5	ASSRAQETQY
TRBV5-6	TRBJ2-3	ASSLRTSSDTQY
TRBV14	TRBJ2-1	ASSQVLTDAYNEQF
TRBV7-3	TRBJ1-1	ASSLGGDTEAF
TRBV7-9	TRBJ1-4	ASSLNRGEKLF
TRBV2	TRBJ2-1	ASSQTGEQF
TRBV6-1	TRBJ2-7	ASWESGDRIYEQY
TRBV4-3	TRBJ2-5	ASSQEVSGETQY
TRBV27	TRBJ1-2	ASSLSGGNYGYT
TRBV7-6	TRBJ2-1	ASSFRAGGANEQF
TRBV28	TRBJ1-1	ATTRLGPEAF
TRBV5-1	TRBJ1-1	ASSLAPGTGDTEAF
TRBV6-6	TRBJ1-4	ASNQGGSLEKLF
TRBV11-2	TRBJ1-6	ASSSQSRDNSPLH
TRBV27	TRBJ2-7	ASRTGTGGHEQY
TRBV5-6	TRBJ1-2	ASSLLRDRGRWDYGYT
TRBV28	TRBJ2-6	ASSYRAGANVLT
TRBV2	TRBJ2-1	ASRQDLNEQF
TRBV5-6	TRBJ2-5	ASSLLLAGAETQY
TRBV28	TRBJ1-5	ASTFDRGARNQPQH
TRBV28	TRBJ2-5	ASTTMGGRGRVETQY